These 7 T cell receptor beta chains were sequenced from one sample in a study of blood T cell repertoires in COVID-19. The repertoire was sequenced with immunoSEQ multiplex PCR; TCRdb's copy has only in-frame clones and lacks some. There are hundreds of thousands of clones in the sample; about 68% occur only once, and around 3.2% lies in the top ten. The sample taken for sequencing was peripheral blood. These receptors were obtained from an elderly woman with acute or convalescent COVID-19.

Here the CDR3 reads CASSLTGQVRYGYTF. The CDR3, as DNA: TGCGCCAGCAGCTTGACGGGACAGGTGCGGTATGGCTACACCTTC. The V and J genes are TRBV5-1 and TRBJ1-2, with 8 bases lining up with TRBD1. Germline-derived CDR1 and CDR2 are SGHRS and YFSETQ. The length of the CDR3 is 15 residues. V gave up 1 base and J gave up 5 bases; unmatched junction bases: 7.

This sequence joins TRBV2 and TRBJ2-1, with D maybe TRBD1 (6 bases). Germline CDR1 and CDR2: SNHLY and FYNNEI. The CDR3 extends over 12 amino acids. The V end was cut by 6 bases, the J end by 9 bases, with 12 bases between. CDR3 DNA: TGTGCCAGCAGCGCCATAGGGGGTGAGCAGTTCTTC. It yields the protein CASSAIGGEQFF. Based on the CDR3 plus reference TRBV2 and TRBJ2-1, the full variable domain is EPEVTQTPSHQVTQMGQEVILRCVPISNHLYFYWYRQILGQKVEFLVSFYNNEISEKSEIFDDQFSVERPDGSNFTLKIRSTKLEDSAMYFCASSAIGGEQFFGPGTRLTVL.

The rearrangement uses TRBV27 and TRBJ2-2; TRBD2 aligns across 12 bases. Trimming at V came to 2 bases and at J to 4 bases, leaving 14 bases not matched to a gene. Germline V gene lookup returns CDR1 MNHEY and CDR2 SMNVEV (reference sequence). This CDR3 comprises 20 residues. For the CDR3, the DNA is TGTGCCAGCAGTTTAAGGAGACTAGCGGGAGATCGTGGTGGCACCGGGGAGCTGTTTTTT. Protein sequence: CASSLRRLAGDRGGTGELFF.

CDR3 loop: CAISESGGSNQPQHF. CDR3 sequence (DNA): TGTGCCATCAGTGAGTCGGGGGGAAGCAATCAGCCCCAGCATTTT. V usage is TRBV10-3 and J usage is TRBJ1-5; D might be TRBD1 (5 bases). V lost 0 bases to trimming and J lost 1 base, with 7 bases between them. From germline, CDR1 is ENHRY and CDR2 SYGVKD. The CDR3 length is 15 residues.

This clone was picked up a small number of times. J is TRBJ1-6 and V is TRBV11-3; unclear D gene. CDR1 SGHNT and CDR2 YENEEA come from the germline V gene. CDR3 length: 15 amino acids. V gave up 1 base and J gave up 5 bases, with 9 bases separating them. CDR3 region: CASSLAQSDNSPLHF. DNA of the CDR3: TGTGCCAGCAGCTTAGCTCAGTCCGATAATTCACCCCTCCACTTT.

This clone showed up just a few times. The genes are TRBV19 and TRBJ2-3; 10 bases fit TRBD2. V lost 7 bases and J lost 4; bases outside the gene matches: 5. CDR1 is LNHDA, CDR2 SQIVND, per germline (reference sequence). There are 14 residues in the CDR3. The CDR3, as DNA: TGTGCCAGTATGCCTAGCGGGAGTTCAGATACGCAGTATTTT. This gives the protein CASMPSGSSDTQYF.

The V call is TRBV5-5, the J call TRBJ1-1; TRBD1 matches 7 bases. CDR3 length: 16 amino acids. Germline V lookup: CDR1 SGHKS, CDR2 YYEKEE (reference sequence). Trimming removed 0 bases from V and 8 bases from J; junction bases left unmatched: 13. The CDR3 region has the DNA TGTGCCAGCAGCTTGGCGTACGTGACAGGGAAGGTAGAAGCTTTCTTT. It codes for CASSLAYVTGKVEAFF.